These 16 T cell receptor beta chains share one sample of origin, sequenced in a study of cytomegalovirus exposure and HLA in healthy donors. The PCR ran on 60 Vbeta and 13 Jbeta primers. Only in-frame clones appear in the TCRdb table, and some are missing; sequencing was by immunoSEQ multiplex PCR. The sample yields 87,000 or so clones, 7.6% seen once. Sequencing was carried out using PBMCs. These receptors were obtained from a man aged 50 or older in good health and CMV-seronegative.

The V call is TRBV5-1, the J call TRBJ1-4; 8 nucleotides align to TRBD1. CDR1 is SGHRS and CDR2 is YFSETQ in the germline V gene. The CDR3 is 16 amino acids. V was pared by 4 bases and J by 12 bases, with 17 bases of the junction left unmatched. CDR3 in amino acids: CASSRGARTGLVELFF. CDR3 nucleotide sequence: TGCGCCAGCAGCCGAGGAGCTAGGACAGGGCTCGTAGAACTGTTTTTT.

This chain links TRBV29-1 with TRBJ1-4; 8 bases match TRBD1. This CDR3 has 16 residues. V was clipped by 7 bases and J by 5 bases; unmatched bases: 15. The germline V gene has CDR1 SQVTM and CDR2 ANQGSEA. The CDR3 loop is CSASGGQGASNEKLFF. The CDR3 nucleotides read TGCAGCGCCTCCGGTGGACAGGGAGCTTCCAATGAAAAACTGTTTTTT.

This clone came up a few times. Written as DNA, the CDR3 is TGTGCCAGCAGCTTACTACTCTTGCGGGTGAATTCTGGGGCCAACGTCCTGACTTTC. It yields the protein CASSLLLLRVNSGANVLTF. This rearrangement joins TRBV7-2 to TRBJ2-6, with D tentatively TRBD2 (5 bases). The V end lost 2 bases, the J end lost 1 base, and 18 bases lay between the germline ends. The CDR3 contains 19 residues. Germline V gene data show CDR1 as SGHTA and CDR2 as FQGNSA.

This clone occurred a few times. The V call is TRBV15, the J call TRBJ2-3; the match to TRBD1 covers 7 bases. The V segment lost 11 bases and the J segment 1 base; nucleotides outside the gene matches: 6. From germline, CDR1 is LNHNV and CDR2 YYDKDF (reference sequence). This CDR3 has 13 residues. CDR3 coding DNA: TGTGCCTCAGGGGGACACCGCACAGATACGCAGTATTTT. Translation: CASGGHRTDTQYF.

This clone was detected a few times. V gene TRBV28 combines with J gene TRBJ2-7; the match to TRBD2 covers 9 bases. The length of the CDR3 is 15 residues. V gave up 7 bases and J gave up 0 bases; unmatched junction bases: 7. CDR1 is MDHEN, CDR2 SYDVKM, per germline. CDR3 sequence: CASNQSGGPSYEQYF. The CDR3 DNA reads TGTGCCAGCAACCAAAGCGGGGGGCCCTCCTACGAGCAGTACTTC.

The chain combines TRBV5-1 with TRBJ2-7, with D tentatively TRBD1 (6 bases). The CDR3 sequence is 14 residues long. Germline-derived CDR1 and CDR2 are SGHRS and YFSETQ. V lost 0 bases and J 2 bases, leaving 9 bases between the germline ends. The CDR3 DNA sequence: TGCGCCAGCAGCTTGGCCGCAGGGGCCTACGAGCAGTACTTC. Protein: CASSLAAGAYEQYF.

CDR3 amino acids: CASPLAFLAYNYEQYF. CDR3 DNA: TGTGCCAGCCCATTAGCCTTTCTGGCTTACAATTACGAGCAGTACTTC. The rearrangement links TRBV11-2 to TRBJ2-7; D uncertain. V gave up 8 bases and J gave up 4 bases, with 24 bases separating them. The CDR3 loop spans 16 amino acids. In germline, CDR1 is SGHAT, CDR2 FQNNGV.

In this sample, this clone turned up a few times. The CDR3 is CSVSQGGGYTF. The CDR3, as DNA: TGCAGCGTTAGTCAGGGAGGTGGCTACACCTTC. The chain is built from TRBV29-1 and TRBJ1-2, with D possibly TRBD1 on 5 matching bases. CDR3 size: 11 residues. V lost 5 bases, J lost 7 bases, and 11 bases lay in between. From germline, CDR1 is SQVTM and CDR2 ANQGSEA.

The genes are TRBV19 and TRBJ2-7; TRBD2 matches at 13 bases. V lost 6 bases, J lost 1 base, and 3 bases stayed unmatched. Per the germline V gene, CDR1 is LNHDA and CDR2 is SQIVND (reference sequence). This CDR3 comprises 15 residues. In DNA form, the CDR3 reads TGTGCCAGTAGCACTAGCGGGAGGGCGTCCTACGAGCAGTACTTC. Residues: CASSTSGRASYEQYF.

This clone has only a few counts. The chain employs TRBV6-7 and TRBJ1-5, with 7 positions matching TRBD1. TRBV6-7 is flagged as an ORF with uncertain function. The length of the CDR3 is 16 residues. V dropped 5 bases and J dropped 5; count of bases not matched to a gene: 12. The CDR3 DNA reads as TGTGCCAGCAGTCAAGACAGGGATGAGTCTGATCAGCCCCAGCATTTT. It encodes CASSQDRDESDQPQHF.

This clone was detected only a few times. CDR3 DNA: TGTGCCAGCAGCCCGAGGGCCGATAAAGAGACCCAGTACTTC. Its translation is CASSPRADKETQYF. The chain joins TRBV14 to TRBJ2-5; D is possibly TRBD2 (5 bases). This CDR3 is built from 14 residues. V lost 4 bases, J lost 3 bases, and 12 bases lay in between. The germline CDR1 and CDR2 sequences are SGHDN and FVKESK.

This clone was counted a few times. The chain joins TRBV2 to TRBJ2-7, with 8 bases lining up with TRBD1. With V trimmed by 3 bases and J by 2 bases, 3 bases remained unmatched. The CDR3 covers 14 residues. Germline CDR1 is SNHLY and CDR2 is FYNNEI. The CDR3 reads CASSDAGGTYEQYF. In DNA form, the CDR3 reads TGTGCCAGCAGTGACGCAGGGGGCACCTACGAGCAGTACTTC.

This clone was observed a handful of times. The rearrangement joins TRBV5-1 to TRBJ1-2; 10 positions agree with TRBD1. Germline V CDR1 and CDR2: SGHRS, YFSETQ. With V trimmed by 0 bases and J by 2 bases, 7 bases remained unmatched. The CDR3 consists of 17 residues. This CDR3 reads CASSLGPTGGSNYGYTF. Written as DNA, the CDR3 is TGCGCCAGCAGCTTGGGACCGACAGGGGGCTCGAACTATGGCTACACCTTC.

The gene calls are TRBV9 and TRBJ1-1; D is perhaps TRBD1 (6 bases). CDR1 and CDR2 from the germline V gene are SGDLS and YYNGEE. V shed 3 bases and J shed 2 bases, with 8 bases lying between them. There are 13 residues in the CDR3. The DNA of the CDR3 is TGTGCCAGCAGCGAGACAGGCAACACTGAAGCTTTCTTT. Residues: CASSETGNTEAFF.

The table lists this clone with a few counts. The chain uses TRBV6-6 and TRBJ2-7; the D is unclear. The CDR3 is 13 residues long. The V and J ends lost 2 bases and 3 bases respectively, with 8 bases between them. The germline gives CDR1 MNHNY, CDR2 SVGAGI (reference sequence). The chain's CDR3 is CASSYPIGYEQYF. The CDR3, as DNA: TGTGCCAGCAGTTACCCGATCGGCTACGAGCAGTACTTC.

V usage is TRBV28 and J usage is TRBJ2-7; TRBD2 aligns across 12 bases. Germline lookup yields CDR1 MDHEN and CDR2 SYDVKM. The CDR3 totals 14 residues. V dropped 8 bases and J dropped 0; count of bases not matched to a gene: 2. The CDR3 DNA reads TGTGCCAGCCAGACTAGCGGGAGCTCCTACGAGCAGTACTTC. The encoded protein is CASQTSGSSYEQYF.